This record covers a single T cell receptor beta chain. The sample comes from a study of blood T cell repertoires in COVID-19. For the study at large: The samples span acute and convalescent COVID-19 from the United States, Italy and Spain.

Per the authors' pipeline: The authors estimated nucleated cell counts from reference gene primer amplification. Method: immunoSEQ multiplex PCR; TCRdb's copy keeps in-frame clones and lacks some. Clonal size and the V and J genes are those of that table, whereas D and trimming came from the DNA. The data contain more than 400,000 clones, about 90% of them singletons. The germline V gene encodes CDR1 MNHEY and CDR2 SVGAGI. V was clipped by 6 bases and J by 2 bases; unmatched bases: 6. This CDR3 contains 15 residues. This receptor was taken from a man between 18 and 29 years old who had recovered from COVID-19. V gene TRBV6-5 combines with J gene TRBJ2-5; TRBD2 aligns across 10 bases. The sample was PBMCs or T cells enriched from blood (not recorded which). DNA of the CDR3: TGTGCCAGCAGCTTGACTAGCGGGTTACAAGAGACCCAGTACTTC. Protein: CASSLTSGLQETQYF.